This passage covers 19 T cell receptor beta chains from one sample sequenced in a study of blood T cell repertoires in COVID-19. Some clones are missing from TCRdb's copy, which holds only in-frame ones; the method was immunoSEQ multiplex PCR. Among 150,000 to 200,000 clones listed, around 73% were seen once. Sequenced material: PBMCs or T cells enriched from blood (not recorded which). The receptor set was obtained from a woman in her forties or fifties who had recovered from COVID-19.

The rearrangement uses TRBV27 and TRBJ2-5; D is possibly TRBD1 (6 bases). Germline values: CDR1 MNHEY, CDR2 SMNVEV (reference sequence). CDR3 size: 17 residues. Trimming stripped 1 base from V and 4 bases from J, with 19 bases between. The CDR3 sequence: CASSLWAGFSGAETQYF. In DNA form, the CDR3 reads TGTGCCAGCAGTTTATGGGCCGGTTTCTCAGGGGCAGAGACCCAGTACTTC.

The CDR3 spells CASSRGLGYGYTF. Written as DNA, the CDR3 is TGTGCCAGCTCGCGGGGCCTTGGATATGGCTACACCTTC. The genes are TRBV2 and TRBJ1-2, with D maybe TRBD1 (5 bases). Trimming took off 8 bases at V and 5 bases at J, with 15 bases between the two ends. Looked up from germline, CDR1 is SNHLY and CDR2 is FYNNEI. The CDR3 runs to 13 residues.

The chain recombines TRBV5-1 with TRBJ2-1; 8 positions agree with TRBD2. The CDR3 length is 15 residues. Germline V gives CDR1 SGHRS, CDR2 YFSETQ. V dropped 4 bases and J dropped 4; count of bases not matched to a gene: 7. Here the CDR3 reads CASSPGGAQYNEQFF. DNA for the CDR3: TGCGCCAGCAGCCCGGGGGGGGCGCAATACAATGAGCAGTTCTTC.

This clone came up once. This chain links TRBV9 with TRBJ2-1; TRBD2 agrees at 13 bases. V lost 0 bases and J lost 9; bases outside the gene matches: 6. Germline CDR1 SGDLS, CDR2 YYNGEE. This CDR3 region has 16 residues. The CDR3 DNA reads TGTGCCAGCAGCGTAGTGGGGACTAGCGGGGTTGGTGAGCAGTTCTTC. Its protein product is CASSVVGTSGVGEQFF.

This clone was counted once. The chain uses TRBV14 and TRBJ2-3; TRBD2 might be the D (6 bases). The CDR3 totals 21 residues. Germline V CDR1 and CDR2: SGHDN, FVKESK. V was trimmed by 3 bases and J by 0 bases, leaving 28 bases between them. The CDR3 loop is CASSHPLGGRAESSSTDTQYF. The CDR3, as DNA: TGTGCCAGCAGCCATCCCCTGGGGGGTAGGGCGGAATCGTCTAGCACAGATACGCAGTATTTT.

A few counts support this clone. V gene TRBV30 combines with J gene TRBJ2-1, with D perhaps TRBD2 (6 bases). Trimming stripped 4 bases from V and 0 bases from J, with 10 bases between. This CDR3 is 14 amino acids long. CDR1 is GTSNPN and CDR2 is SVGIG in the germline V gene (reference sequence). CDR3 sequence: CAWNKAGSYNEQFF. CDR3 DNA sequence: TGTGCCTGGAACAAAGCGGGCTCCTACAATGAGCAGTTCTTC.

The V gene is TRBV9, the J gene TRBJ1-1; TRBD1 is a possible D gene (6 bases). Deletions cut 4 bases from V and 13 bases from J, with 20 bases between. This CDR3 has 13 amino acids. Germline V gives CDR1 SGDLS, CDR2 YYNGEE. The CDR3 is CASSPDPDSSLFF. CDR3 DNA: TGTGCCAGCAGCCCAGACCCGGACAGTAGTCTTTTCTTT.

This clone showed up many times. The chain employs TRBV30 and TRBJ2-5; no reliable D call. The CDR3 length is 14 residues. Deletions cut 0 bases from V and 1 base from J, with 9 bases between. CDR1 and CDR2 from the germline V gene are GTSNPN and SVGIG (reference sequence). The CDR3 DNA is TGTGCCTGGAGTGTAGATCTAGTCCAAGAGACCCAGTACTTC. It yields the protein CAWSVDLVQETQYF.

This clone was detected a few times. V and J are TRBV15 and TRBJ1-4; D is unclear. The V end lost 3 bases, the J end lost 3 bases, and 5 bases lay between the germline ends. The CDR3 is 13 residues long. Germline CDR1 is LNHNV and CDR2 is YYDKDF (reference sequence). For the CDR3, the DNA is TGTGCCACCAGCAGCGGGGCTAATGAAAAACTGTTTTTT. This gives the protein CATSSGANEKLFF.

The J gene is TRBJ2-1, the V gene TRBV6-2 or TRBV6-3, with D possibly being TRBD1 (5 bases). Trimming left V 6 bases short and J 2 bases short, with 17 bases between. The CDR3 totals 16 residues. CDR1 and CDR2 from the germline V gene are MNHEY and SVGEGT. The CDR3 sequence is CASSARVQGTYNEQFF. In DNA, the CDR3 is TGTGCCAGCAGCGCCAGGGTCCAAGGCACCTACAATGAGCAGTTCTTC.

The J gene is TRBJ2-7, the V gene TRBV15, with D perhaps matching TRBD2 (6 bases). V gave up 0 bases and J gave up 3 bases, with 18 bases separating them. CDR1 is LNHNV and CDR2 is YYDKDF in the germline V gene (reference sequence). The CDR3 has 17 amino acids. CDR3 in amino acids: CATSRDLVGGPNYEQYF. CDR3 bases: TGTGCCACCAGCAGAGATTTGGTGGGAGGCCCTAACTACGAGCAGTACTTC.

The rearrangement uses TRBV7-3 and TRBJ2-3; 7 bases match TRBD2. CDR3 length equals 13 residues. The V gene's germline CDR1 is SGHTA and CDR2 FQGTGA. V was pared by 5 bases and J by 6 bases, with 5 bases of the junction left unmatched. The CDR3 DNA reads as TGTGCCAGCAGCGACGGGAGGTGGGATACGCAGTATTTT. This encodes CASSDGRWDTQYF.

The chain is built from TRBV18 and TRBJ1-1, with a possible D match to TRBD1 (5 bases). The CDR3 has 14 amino acids. The germline V gene has CDR1 KGHSH and CDR2 LQKENI. The germline V and J ends were trimmed by 3 bases and 1 base, with 9 bases remaining between them. The CDR3 DNA reads TGTGCCAGCTCACCTGGCAGGGCGAACACTGAAGCTTTCTTT. Its protein product is CASSPGRANTEAFF.

This clone was seen a single time. The chain uses TRBV12-3 or TRBV12-4 and TRBJ2-7; perhaps TRBD1 as D (5 bases). The length of the CDR3 is 12 residues. V dropped 6 bases and J dropped 6 bases, with 12 bases sitting between them. The CDR3 reads CASRQERGEQYF. In nucleotides, the CDR3 is TGTGCCAGCAGGCAAGAAAGGGGCGAGCAGTACTTC.

This chain joins TRBV7-9 and TRBJ2-3; TRBD1 matches at 8 bases. With 7 bases clipped from V and 4 bases from J, the junction kept 7 bases outside the gene matches. The CDR3 sequence is 14 residues long. The germline V gene encodes CDR1 SEHNR and CDR2 FQNEAQ (reference sequence). The CDR3 coding sequence is TGTGCCAGCACCCTGGACAGGGCGGCAGATACGCAGTATTTT. Its translation is CASTLDRAADTQYF.

The chain employs TRBV6-5 and TRBJ2-7; D possibly corresponds to TRBD1 (5 bases). Trimming left V 4 bases short and J 2 bases short, with 18 bases between. The CDR3 loop spans 16 amino acids. Germline V gene lookup returns CDR1 MNHEY and CDR2 SVGAGI. The CDR3 spells CASSLVPGSPPYEQYF. CDR3 sequence (DNA): TGTGCCAGCAGTTTAGTACCAGGGTCACCTCCCTACGAGCAGTACTTC.

The chain carries TRBV28 and TRBJ1-2; D is unresolved. The germline gives CDR1 MDHEN, CDR2 SYDVKM. The CDR3 totals 13 residues. The V and J ends lost 8 bases and 2 bases respectively, with 12 bases between them. Here the CDR3 reads CASRPSGNYGYTF. DNA of the CDR3: TGTGCCAGCCGCCCAAGCGGGAACTATGGCTACACCTTC.

The chain couples TRBV7-8 to TRBJ2-7; 9 positions match TRBD2. V trimming: 4 bases; J trimming: 1 base; junction bases outside the gene matches: 2. CDR1 and CDR2 from the germline V gene are SGHVS and FQNEAQ. The length of the CDR3 is 14 residues. As DNA, the CDR3 is TGTGCCAGCAGCTGGACTAGCGTGTCCTACGAGCAGTACTTC. It encodes CASSWTSVSYEQYF.

The chain couples TRBV3-1 (or the pseudogene TRBV3-2) to TRBJ2-3; 12 positions agree with TRBD2. Germline CDR1 and CDR2: LGHDT and YNNKEL (reference sequence). This CDR3 has 16 residues. V shed 4 bases and J 5 bases; nucleotides not matched to a gene: 7. The CDR3 spells CASSRRTSGVGDTQYF. The CDR3 coding sequence is TGTGCCAGCAGCCGGAGGACTAGCGGGGTGGGAGATACGCAGTATTTT.